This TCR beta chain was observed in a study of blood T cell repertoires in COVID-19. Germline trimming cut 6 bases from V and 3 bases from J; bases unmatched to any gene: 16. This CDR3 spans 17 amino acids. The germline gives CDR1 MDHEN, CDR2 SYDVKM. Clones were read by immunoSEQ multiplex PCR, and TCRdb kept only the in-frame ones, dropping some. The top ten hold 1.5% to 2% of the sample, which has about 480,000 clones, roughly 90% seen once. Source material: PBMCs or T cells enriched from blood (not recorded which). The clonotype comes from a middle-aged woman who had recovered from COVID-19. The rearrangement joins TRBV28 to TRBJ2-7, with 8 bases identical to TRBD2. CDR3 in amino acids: CASRSPRGGGNRYEQYF. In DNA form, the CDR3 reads TGTGCCAGCAGGTCTCCCCGGGGGGGCGGGAACCGCTACGAGCAGTACTTC.